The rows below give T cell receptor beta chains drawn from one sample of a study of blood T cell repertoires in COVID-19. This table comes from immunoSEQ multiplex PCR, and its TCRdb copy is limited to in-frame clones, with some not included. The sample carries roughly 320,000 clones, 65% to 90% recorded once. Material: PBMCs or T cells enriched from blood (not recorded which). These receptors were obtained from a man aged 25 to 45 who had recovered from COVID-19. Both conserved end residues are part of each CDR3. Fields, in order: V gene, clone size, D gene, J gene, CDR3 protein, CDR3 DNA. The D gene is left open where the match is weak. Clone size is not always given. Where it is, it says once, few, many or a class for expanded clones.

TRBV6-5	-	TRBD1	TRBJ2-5	CASSRAGDSQETQYF	TGTGCCAGCAGCCGAGCTGGGGACAGCCAAGAGACCCAGTACTTC
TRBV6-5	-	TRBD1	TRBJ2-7	CASSYSGQGIYEQYF	TGTGCCAGCAGTTACTCGGGACAGGGGATCTACGAGCAGTACTTC
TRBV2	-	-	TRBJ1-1	CASTKTGIEAFF	TGTGCCAGTACTAAAACAGGGATTGAAGCTTTCTTT
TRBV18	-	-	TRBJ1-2	CASSRGGNGYTF	TGTGCCAGCTCAAGAGGGGGAAATGGCTACACCTTC
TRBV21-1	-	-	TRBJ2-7	CASGNRGLGGSYEQYF	TGTGCCAGCGGTAACCGAGGACTAGGGGGATCCTACGAGCAGTACTTC
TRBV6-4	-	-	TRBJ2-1	CASSDAGGQGPTNEQFF	TGTGCCAGCAGTGACGCGGGGGGACAGGGACCTACAAATGAGCAGTTCTTC
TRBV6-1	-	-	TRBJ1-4	CASSEAAGGEKLFF	TGTGCCAGCAGTGAAGCGGCGGGTGGGGAAAAACTGTTTTTT
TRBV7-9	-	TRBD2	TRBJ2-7	CASSLTPGLAGVGYEQYF	TGTGCCAGCAGCCTTACGCCGGGACTAGCGGGAGTAGGGTACGAGCAGTACTTC
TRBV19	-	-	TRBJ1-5	CASSILGRANQPQHF	TGTGCCAGTAGTATTCTGGGCAGGGCGAATCAGCCCCAGCATTTT
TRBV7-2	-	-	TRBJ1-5	CASSDGGNQPQHF	TGTGCCAGCAGCGACGGGGGCAATCAGCCCCAGCATTTT
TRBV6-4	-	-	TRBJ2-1	CASRPDSSYNEQFF	TGTGCCAGCAGGCCAGACAGCTCCTACAATGAGCAGTTCTTC
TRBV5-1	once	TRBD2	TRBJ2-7	CASRGGLAGVSYEQYF	TGCGCCAGCAGAGGCGGACTAGCGGGAGTCTCCTACGAGCAGTACTTC
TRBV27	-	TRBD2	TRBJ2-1	CASNAGVSSYNEQFF	TGTGCCAGCAACGCGGGAGTTAGCTCCTACAATGAGCAGTTCTTC
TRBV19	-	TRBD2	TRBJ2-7	CASSIDRASGSSYEQYF	TGTGCCAGTAGTATAGATCGGGCTAGCGGGAGCTCCTACGAGCAGTACTTC
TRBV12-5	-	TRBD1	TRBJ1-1	CASGLGTGMNTEAFF	TGTGCTAGTGGTTTGGGGACAGGGATGAACACTGAAGCTTTCTTT
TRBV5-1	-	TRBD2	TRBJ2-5	CASSTSGGAEETQYF	TGCGCCAGCAGCACCAGCGGGGGGGCGGAGGAGACCCAGTACTTC
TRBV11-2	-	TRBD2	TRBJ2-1	CASSLSGTDYNEQFF	TGTGCCAGCAGCCTTAGCGGGACTGACTACAATGAGCAGTTCTTC
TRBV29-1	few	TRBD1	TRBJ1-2	CSGQGLRDGYTF	TGCAGCGGACAGGGGCTTCGAGATGGCTACACCTTC
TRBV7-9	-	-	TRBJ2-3	CASSLAVQVGTDTQYF	TGTGCCAGCAGCTTAGCCGTCCAGGTGGGCACAGATACGCAGTATTTT
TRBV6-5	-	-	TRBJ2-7	CASRHPERYEQYF	TGTGCCAGCAGACACCCAGAGCGCTACGAGCAGTACTTC
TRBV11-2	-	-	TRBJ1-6	CASSSPGAPLHF	TGTGCCAGCAGCTCCCCCGGGGCACCCCTCCACTTT
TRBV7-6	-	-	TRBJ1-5	CASSLAAEGNQPQHF	TGTGCCAGCAGCTTAGCTGCGGAGGGTAACCAGCCCCAGCATTTT
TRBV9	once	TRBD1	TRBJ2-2	CASSPPGQGAGTGELFF	TGTGCCAGCAGCCCTCCAGGACAGGGGGCGGGCACCGGGGAGCTGTTTTTT
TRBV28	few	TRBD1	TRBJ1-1	CASSMGGGQGFAAFF	TGTGCCAGCAGCATGGGTGGGGGACAGGGGTTCGCAGCTTTCTTT
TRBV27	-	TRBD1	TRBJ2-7	CASSITSRDRGGGYEQYF	TGTGCCAGCAGTATCACTTCTCGGGACAGGGGAGGGGGCTACGAGCAGTACTTC
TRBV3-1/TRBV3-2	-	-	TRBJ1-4	CASSRFTRPNGEKLFF	TGTGCCAGCAGCCGTTTTACGCGCCCGAACGGTGAAAAACTGTTTTTT
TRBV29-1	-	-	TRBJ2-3	CSVESLQGGADTQYF	TGCAGCGTTGAAAGTTTGCAGGGGGGCGCAGATACGCAGTATTTT
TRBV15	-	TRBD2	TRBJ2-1	CATSRGRAGVELVF	TGTGCCACCAGCAGAGGTCGAGCGGGGGTAGAGCTGGTCTTC
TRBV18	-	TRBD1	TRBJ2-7	CASSPRTGVNEQYF	TGTGCCAGCTCACCAAGGACAGGGGTTAACGAGCAGTACTTC
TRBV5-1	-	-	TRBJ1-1	CASSAQTNTEAFF	TGCGCCAGCAGCGCACAGACGAACACTGAAGCTTTCTTT
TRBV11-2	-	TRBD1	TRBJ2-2	CASRSGQAMPSELFF	TGTGCCAGCAGATCGGGACAGGCTATGCCCAGTGAGCTGTTTTTT
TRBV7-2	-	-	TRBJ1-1	CASSLRRVLKGTEAFF	TGTGCCAGCAGCTTAAGGAGGGTCCTCAAGGGCACTGAAGCTTTCTTT
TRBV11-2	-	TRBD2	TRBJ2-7	CASSLGTSREQYF	TGTGCCAGCAGCTTGGGGACTAGCCGGGAGCAGTACTTC
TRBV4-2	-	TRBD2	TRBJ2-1	CASSQGLPSGGPYNEQFF	TGTGCCAGCAGCCAAGGCCTTCCTAGCGGGGGACCTTACAATGAGCAGTTCTTC
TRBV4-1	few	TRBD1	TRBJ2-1	CASSQGSGTGVNEQFF	TGCGCCAGCAGCCAAGGATCCGGGACAGGGGTCAATGAGCAGTTCTTC
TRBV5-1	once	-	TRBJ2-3	CASGQASDTQYF	TGCGCCAGCGGGCAGGCCTCAGATACGCAGTATTTT
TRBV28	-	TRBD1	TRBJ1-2	CASSLRQGAYYGYTF	TGTGCCAGCAGTCTAAGACAGGGGGCTTACTATGGCTACACCTTC
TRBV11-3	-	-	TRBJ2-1	CASSLGSSDEQFF	TGTGCCAGCAGCTTAGGGTCTTCGGATGAGCAGTTCTTC
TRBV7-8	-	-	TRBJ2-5	CASKRGGQETQYF	TGTGCCAGCAAAAGAGGGGGCCAAGAGACCCAGTACTTC
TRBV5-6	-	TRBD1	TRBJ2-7	CASSLPGQGPSEQYF	TGTGCCAGCAGCCTGCCGGGACAGGGACCCTCCGAGCAGTACTTC
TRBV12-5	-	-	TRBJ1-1	CASGHQGAEAFF	TGTGCTAGTGGTCATCAGGGTGCTGAAGCTTTCTTT
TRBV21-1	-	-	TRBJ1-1	CASSKGAGGMAEAFF	TGTGCCAGCAGCAAAGGGGCAGGGGGAATGGCTGAAGCTTTCTTT
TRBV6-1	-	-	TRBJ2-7	CASSDFVPPQEQYF	TGTGCCAGCAGTGATTTTGTGCCCCCACAGGAGCAGTACTTC
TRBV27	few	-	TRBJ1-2	CASSLWPAGDLGGYTF	TGTGCCAGCAGCCTTTGGCCCGCCGGGGATTTAGGTGGCTACACCTTC
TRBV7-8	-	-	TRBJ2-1	CASSPRDTGTYNEQFF	TGTGCCAGCAGCCCAAGGGACACCGGCACCTACAATGAGCAGTTCTTC
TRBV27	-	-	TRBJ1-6	CASGLENSPLHF	TGTGCCAGCGGCCTGGAGAATTCACCCCTCCACTTT
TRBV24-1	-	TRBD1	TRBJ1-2	CATSDRRQGTTNYGYTF	TGTGCCACCAGTGATCGCAGACAGGGGACAACTAACTATGGCTACACCTTC
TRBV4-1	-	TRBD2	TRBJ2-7	CASSHRTSGTYEQYF	TGCGCCAGCAGCCACAGGACTAGCGGGACCTACGAGCAGTACTTC
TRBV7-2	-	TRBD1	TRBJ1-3	CASSLGPTGAGNTIYF	TGTGCCAGCAGCTTAGGCCCTACAGGGGCTGGAAACACCATATATTTT